The 26 T cell receptor beta chains below all came from one sample that was sequenced in a study of human CD8 memory T cell subsets (dated by TCRdb to 2019 to 2021). The sample was run on a NextSeq 550. A Human TCR Profiling Kit was used to prepare UMI-labeled 5' RACE TCRbeta libraries. Once TCRdb had reprocessed the reads, it stored one entry per CDR3 protein sequence and supplied no DNA. In this sample's table one finds 19,000 or so distinct CDR3 sequences. The ten largest clones add up to about 5% of the sample. Sequenced sample: CD8+ stem-like memory T cells (TSCM and TCM) sorted from PBMCs. The label giving this sample's cell subset or site can be read as: stem-like memory CD8 T cells (TSTEM), CCR7+ PD-1- TIGIT-. The source of these receptors is a human donor in good health.

The chain uses TRBV6-6 and TRBJ2-7; no DNA is available, so the TRBD1 call from TCRdb remains unchecked. The CDR3 extends over 17 amino acids. CDR1 is MNHNY, CDR2 SVGAGI, per germline (reference sequence). CDR3 in amino acids: CASSYSNKRQGLYEQYF.

This clonotype shows up as medium-sized by frequency. The chain links TRBV12-3 or TRBV12-4 to TRBJ1-5. The CDR3 spans 16 residues. CDR3 protein: CASSSRKRNSNQPQHF.

This chain connects TRBV27 to TRBJ2-7. CDR3 length: 13 residues. Germline V gene data show CDR1 as MNHEY and CDR2 as SMNVEV (reference sequence). This CDR3 is CASSSDRSNEQYF.

Frequency places this clonotype as medium-sized. This chain connects TRBV29-1 to TRBJ1-2. Per germline, CDR1 SQVTM and CDR2 ANQGSEA. This CDR3 region has 15 residues. The CDR3 sequence: CSVERDPGLDYGYTF.

This chain connects TRBV4-2 to TRBJ2-5; the TCRdb D gene call, TRBD1, has no DNA to confirm it. The length of the CDR3 is 14 residues. Germline V gene lookup returns CDR1 LGHNA and CDR2 YNFKEQ. CDR3 sequence reads: CASGETAGGETQYF.

V and J are TRBV5-1 and TRBJ2-1; TCRdb gives TRBD1 as the D gene, but with no DNA this cannot be confirmed. The CDR3 is 16 amino acids. CDR1 SGHRS and CDR2 YFSETQ come from the germline V gene. Here the CDR3 reads CASSMAGGASYNEQFF.

This CDR3 is CASSLSGRTDTDTQYF. The J gene is TRBJ2-3, the V gene TRBV3-1; there is no DNA to check the TCRdb D call of TRBD2. The CDR3 sequence is 16 residues long. Germline V lookup: CDR1 LGHDT, CDR2 YNNKEL (reference sequence).

The chain is built from TRBV5-6 and TRBJ2-7; the D call from TCRdb, TRBD1, cannot be confirmed without DNA. Germline CDR1 reads SGHDT; CDR2 reads YYEEEE. The CDR3 covers 14 residues. The CDR3 reads CASSPGQGIYEQYF.

This clonotype is labeled medium-sized based on frequency. The chain has TRBV12-3 or TRBV12-4 and TRBJ2-1; TCRdb indicates TRBD1, and absent DNA this call remains unverified. This CDR3 contains 12 residues. The CDR3: CASSRQGNEQFF.

The chain recombines TRBV7-6 with TRBJ2-7; TCRdb calls TRBD2, which cannot be checked without DNA. The germline V gene has CDR1 SGHVS and CDR2 FNYEAQ. The CDR3 covers 16 residues. The CDR3: CASSLASGLSSYEQYF.

The V and J genes are TRBV29-1 and TRBJ2-2. The germline gives CDR1 SQVTM, CDR2 ANQGSEA. This CDR3 spans 13 amino acids. The CDR3 here is CSVQTANTGELFF.

The J gene is TRBJ2-1, the V gene TRBV6-5; the TCRdb D gene call, TRBD2, has no DNA to confirm it. Germline CDR1 and CDR2: MNHEY and SVGAGI. The CDR3 totals 13 residues. Here the CDR3 reads CASSWGSRGEQFF.

This chain links TRBV5-1 with TRBJ2-7; the D gene TCRdb calls, TRBD1, cannot be checked with no DNA. Per the germline V gene, CDR1 is SGHRS and CDR2 is YFSETQ. The CDR3 runs 14 residues. The CDR3: CASSNTRDSYEQYF.

J is TRBJ2-3 and V is TRBV7-8. There are 13 residues in the CDR3. Germline V gives CDR1 SGHVS, CDR2 FQNEAQ. CDR3 sequence reads: CASSYTSTDTQYF. Full variable domain (missing parts from reference TRBV7-8 and TRBJ2-3): GAGVSQSPRYKVAKRGQDVALRCDPISGHVSLFWYQQALGQGPEFLTYFQNEAQLDKSGLPSDRFFAERPEGSVSTLKIQRTQQEDSAVYLCASSYTSTDTQYFGPGTRLTVL.

V and J are TRBV20-1 and TRBJ2-1; the TCRdb D gene call, TRBD2, has no DNA to confirm it. The CDR3 loop spans 15 amino acids. Germline-derived CDR1 and CDR2 are DFQATT and SNEGSKA (reference sequence). The CDR3 loop is CSARGVLAGYNEQFF.

The V call is TRBV6-1, the J call TRBJ2-7; TCRdb lists TRBD1, though no DNA is available to test this call. Germline CDR1 reads MNHNS; CDR2 reads SASEGT. The CDR3 spans 16 residues. The CDR3 loop is CASSEVQGRRRYEQYF.

This chain links TRBV6-6 with TRBJ2-3; TCRdb calls TRBD2, which cannot be checked without DNA. There are 16 residues in the CDR3. Germline V gene data show CDR1 as MNHNY and CDR2 as SVGAGI (reference sequence). Here the CDR3 reads CASNPHPSGSTDTQYF.

The rearrangement joins TRBV7-9 to TRBJ1-1; TCRdb's D call of TRBD1 is untestable without DNA. The CDR3 totals 14 residues. Germline CDR1 and CDR2: SEHNR and FQNEAQ (reference sequence). CDR3 protein: CASSLNRGPTEAFF.

The rearrangement joins TRBV5-1 to TRBJ2-7. CDR1 is SGHRS, CDR2 YFSETQ, per germline. This CDR3 comprises 14 residues. CDR3 sequence reads: CASSLASHLDEQYF.

The J gene is TRBJ2-5, the V gene TRBV27. Germline loops: CDR1 MNHEY, CDR2 SMNVEV (reference sequence). The CDR3 contains 15 residues. CDR3 in amino acids: CASSPYQVSQETQYF.

The chain uses TRBV10-1 and TRBJ2-7. Germline CDR1 WNHNN, CDR2 SYGVQD (reference sequence). The length of the CDR3 is 12 residues. The CDR3 spells CASSAGRAEQYF.

The chain employs TRBV7-9 and TRBJ2-1. The germline CDR1 and CDR2 sequences are SEHNR and FQNEAQ (reference sequence). This CDR3 has 11 amino acids. The CDR3 loop is CASVGYNEQFF.

The chain employs TRBV11-3 and TRBJ2-1; TCRdb designates TRBD1, a call that cannot be tested without DNA. Germline V gene data show CDR1 as SGHNT and CDR2 as YENEEA. This CDR3 has 13 amino acids. Here the CDR3 reads CASSSRVYNEQFF.

This sequence joins TRBV27 and TRBJ2-3; TCRdb calls TRBD1, which cannot be checked without DNA. CDR3 length: 16 residues. Per the germline V gene, CDR1 is MNHEY and CDR2 is SMNVEV (reference sequence). The CDR3: CASSLFGGLGTDTQYF.

This sequence joins TRBV27 and TRBJ1-1; TCRdb returns TRBD1, unconfirmable since there is no DNA. This CDR3 comprises 16 residues. Germline loops: CDR1 MNHEY, CDR2 SMNVEV (reference sequence). The CDR3 loop is CASSPFGTGGSTEAFF.

Judged by frequency, this clonotype is medium-sized. V and J are TRBV29-1 and TRBJ2-7. The CDR3 consists of 12 residues. Germline V gene sequence: CDR1 SQVTM, CDR2 ANQGSEA. The CDR3 protein is CSASGGSYEQYF.